Below are 30 T cell receptor beta chains sequenced from a single sample in a study of T cells in narcolepsy. Some clones are missing from TCRdb's copy, which holds only in-frame ones; the method was immunoSEQ multiplex PCR. The table shows around 15,000 clones, with 65% to 90% occurring only once. The sample comprised memory (CD45RA-) CD4+ T cells from blood. The receptor source for this set is a human donor in good health.

This clone is a singleton in its sample. This chain connects TRBV7-2 to TRBJ2-3; no reliable D call. V lost 4 bases to trimming and J lost 0 bases, with 8 bases between them. The germline V gene encodes CDR1 SGHTA and CDR2 FQGNSA. CDR3 length: 14 amino acids. CDR3 sequence reads: CASSSDASTDTQYF. CDR3 nucleotides: TGTGCCAGCAGCTCCGACGCGAGCACAGATACGCAGTATTTT.

The chain recombines TRBV6-5 with TRBJ2-2; possibly TRBD1 or TRBD2 for D (7 bases each). Germline CDR1 and CDR2: MNHEY and SVGAGI. V lost 6 bases, J lost 4 bases, and 15 bases lay in between. The CDR3 has 15 residues. The CDR3 loop reads CASRQGGTSTGELFF. CDR3 nucleotides: TGTGCCAGCAGGCAGGGGGGGACGAGCACCGGGGAGCTGTTTTTT.

This clone was detected only a few times. This sequence joins TRBV18 and TRBJ1-2; D uncertain. The CDR3 totals 15 residues. With 3 bases removed from V and 4 bases from J, the gap between germline ends came to 15 bases. Germline V gene lookup returns CDR1 KGHSH and CDR2 LQKENI. CDR3 sequence: CASSPLSMASYGYTF. DNA for the CDR3: TGTGCCAGCTCACCCTTGAGTATGGCCTCCTATGGCTACACCTTC.

A remark on this clone: This CDR3 is also generated by other DNA sequences in the sample. This chain joins TRBV4-3 and TRBJ2-5; 9 nucleotides line up with TRBD2. In germline, CDR1 is LGHNA, CDR2 YSLEER. This CDR3 spans 17 amino acids. V dropped 0 bases and J dropped 3; count of bases not matched to a gene: 8. The CDR3 DNA reads TGCGCCAGCAGCCAAGATACCCAGCGGGGGGTTGAAGAGACCCAGTACTTC. Translating it yields CASSQDTQRGVEETQYF.

V and J are TRBV7-9 and TRBJ1-5; TRBD1 is a possible D gene (5 bases). The CDR3 is made up of 14 amino acids. Trimming removed 0 bases from V and 11 bases from J, with 14 bases in between. The germline V gene encodes CDR1 SEHNR and CDR2 FQNEAQ (reference sequence). CDR3 amino acids: CASSLARGVETQHF. In DNA, the CDR3 is TGTGCCAGCAGCTTAGCGCGGGGGGTTGAGACCCAGCATTTT.

V is TRBV27 and J is TRBJ1-1; possibly TRBD1 for D (6 bases). This CDR3 contains 15 residues. V lost 5 bases, J lost 0 bases, and 13 bases lay in between. The germline V gene encodes CDR1 MNHEY and CDR2 SMNVEV (reference sequence). CDR3 DNA: TGTGCCAGCAGTCGACGACAGGTTATGAACACTGAAGCTTTCTTT. Translation: CASSRRQVMNTEAFF.

DNA of the CDR3: TGTGCCTGGAGTGACGTGCGGGGGGAGACCCAGTACTTC. It specifies CAWSDVRGETQYF. The rearrangement uses TRBV30 and TRBJ2-5, with TRBD2 identical over 7 bases. V shed 1 base, J shed 5 bases, and the junction held 4 bases outside the gene matches. CDR3 size: 13 residues. Germline CDR1 and CDR2: GTSNPN and SVGIG (reference sequence).

The chain links TRBV9 to TRBJ2-3, with 9 bases aligning to TRBD1. Germline CDR1 reads SGDLS; CDR2 reads YYNGEE. This CDR3 is 14 amino acids long. With V trimmed by 3 bases and J by 5 bases, 4 bases remained unmatched. Here the CDR3 reads CASSAGQGGDTQYF. DNA for the CDR3: TGTGCCAGCAGCGCGGGACAGGGCGGAGATACGCAGTATTTT. Combining the CDR3 with reference TRBV9 and TRBJ2-3 gives the whole variable domain DSGVTQTPKHLITATGQRVTLRCSPRSGDLSVYWYQQSLDQGLQFLIQYYNGEERAKGNILERFSAQQFPDLHSELNLSSLELGDSALYFCASSAGQGGDTQYFGPGTRLTVL.

The chain joins TRBV6-8 to TRBJ2-7; no definite D call. Trimming cost V 10 bases and J 4 bases, with 2 bases left between them. CDR3 size: 8 residues. CDR1 and CDR2 from the germline V gene are MNHGY and SAAAGT. CDR3 bases: TGTGCCATGTACGAGCAGTACTTC. The encoded protein is CAMYEQYF.

The chain joins TRBV7-8 to TRBJ2-3; weak D call: TRBD1 (8 bases). The CDR3 runs to 15 residues. Germline CDR1 reads SGHVS; CDR2 reads FQNEAQ. V lost 6 bases, J lost 5 bases, and 18 bases lay in between. This CDR3 is CASRYTGGAGDTQYF. CDR3 coding DNA: TGTGCCAGCAGATACACAGGGGGGGCTGGAGATACGCAGTATTTT. Full variable domain (outside the CDR3, taken from reference TRBV7-8 and TRBJ2-3): GAGVSQSPRYKVAKRGQDVALRCDPISGHVSLFWYQQALGQGPEFLTYFQNEAQLDKSGLPSDRFFAERPEGSVSTLKIQRTQQEDSAVYLCASRYTGGAGDTQYFGPGTRLTVL.

V gene TRBV5-1 combines with J gene TRBJ1-1; D possibly corresponds to TRBD1 (5 bases). This CDR3 is built from 15 residues. Germline CDR1 reads SGHRS; CDR2 reads YFSETQ. The V gene lost 2 bases and the J gene lost 0 bases, with 11 bases spanning the gap. The CDR3 here is CASSLEGTMNTEAFF. The CDR3 DNA reads as TGCGCCAGCAGCTTAGAGGGGACTATGAACACTGAAGCTTTCTTT.

The chain recombines TRBV10-1 with TRBJ1-2; the D is unclear. Germline CDR1 reads WNHNN; CDR2 reads SYGVQD (reference sequence). There are 15 residues in the CDR3. V dropped 0 bases and J dropped 8 bases, with 16 bases sitting between them. The CDR3 coding sequence is TGCGCCAGCAGTGAGTCGTTGAACAGAGGACGCGGCTACACCTTC. It translates to CASSESLNRGRGYTF.

V gene TRBV6-1 combines with J gene TRBJ1-5; the D gene is possibly TRBD1 (5 bases). Looked up from germline, CDR1 is MNHNS and CDR2 is SASEGT. CDR3 length: 15 amino acids. Trimming took off 6 bases at V and 7 bases at J, with 19 bases between the two ends. DNA for the CDR3: TGTGCCAGCAGCCTAACAGGAAGAGGCGGCCAGCCCCAGCATTTT. This translates into CASSLTGRGGQPQHF.

The V and J genes are TRBV7-2 and TRBJ2-5, with 7 bases that match TRBD2. CDR3 length: 13 amino acids. Germline V gene data show CDR1 as SGHTA and CDR2 as FQGNSA. The J segment lost 4 bases and the V segment lost 7 bases, leaving 6 bases of the junction unmatched. This chain's CDR3 is CASTRGVGETQYF. CDR3 bases: TGTGCCAGCACTCGGGGGGTGGGAGAGACCCAGTACTTC.

The chain recombines TRBV7-8 with TRBJ1-2; D is ambiguous. V shed 1 base and J shed 4 bases, with 7 bases lying between them. The CDR3 totals 13 residues. The V gene's germline CDR1 is SGHVS and CDR2 FQNEAQ. CDR3 residues: CASSLVPGYGYTF. The CDR3 DNA is TGTGCCAGCAGCTTAGTTCCAGGCTATGGCTACACCTTC.

The chain is built from TRBV6-1 and TRBJ2-7; possibly TRBD2 for D (6 bases). The germline V and J ends were trimmed by 6 bases and 4 bases, with 16 bases remaining between them. CDR1 and CDR2 (germline): MNHNS, SASEGT. This CDR3 region has 14 residues. For the CDR3, the DNA is TGTGCCAGCAGCCAACTAGCCGTCGGGTACGAGCAGTACTTC. Translation gives CASSQLAVGYEQYF.

About this clone itself: The junction does not match germline at one end; this may be a read error. The chain combines TRBV7-2 with TRBJ2-2; TRBD2 matches 13 bases. Germline CDR1 and CDR2: SGHTA and FQGNSA. This CDR3 contains 18 residues. CDR3 protein: CATSFALAGGSYTGELFF. As DNA, the CDR3 is TGTGCCACCAGCTTTGCACTAGCGGGGGGGTCGTACACCGGGGAGCTGTTTTTT.

This chain connects TRBV6-1 to TRBJ1-1; D is undetermined. This CDR3 comprises 13 residues. Germline-derived CDR1 and CDR2 are MNHNS and SASEGT. Trimming left V 2 bases short and J 7 bases short, with 11 bases between. CDR3 in amino acids: CASSEIRSSEAFF. As DNA, the CDR3 is TGTGCCAGCAGTGAAATCAGGAGTAGTGAAGCTTTCTTT.

This CDR3 reads CATTTGLRWSGYTF. The CDR3 DNA reads TGTGCCACCACGACTGGGCTGAGGTGGTCTGGCTACACCTTC. The V and J genes are TRBV7-2 and TRBJ1-2; no clear D. This CDR3 spans 14 amino acids. Germline assignment: CDR1 SGHTA and CDR2 FQGNSA. Trimming cost V 10 bases and J 7 bases, with 22 bases left between them.

This clone was found a few times. This chain connects TRBV7-9 to TRBJ2-3; D unclear. V lost 7 bases to trimming and J lost 0 bases, with 11 bases between them. The CDR3 extends over 14 amino acids. The germline CDR1 and CDR2 sequences are SEHNR and FQNEAQ (reference sequence). For the CDR3, the DNA is TGTGCCAGCACCATCAACCTCAGCACAGATACGCAGTATTTT. This sequence encodes CASTINLSTDTQYF.

This clone was seen a handful of times. The chain recombines TRBV6-5 with TRBJ2-7; D tentatively fits TRBD1 or TRBD2 (5 bases each). The CDR3 length is 15 residues. The V and J ends lost 0 bases and 2 bases respectively, with 11 bases between them. Per the germline V gene, CDR1 is MNHEY and CDR2 is SVGAGI. The CDR3 here is CASSYSIRETYEQYF. The CDR3 DNA reads as TGTGCCAGCAGTTACTCGATCAGGGAGACCTACGAGCAGTACTTC.

The V call is TRBV5-1, the J call TRBJ2-7; D unresolved. Germline CDR1 SGHRS, CDR2 YFSETQ. Trimming removed 0 bases at V and 2 bases at J, with 15 bases between. The CDR3 has 16 amino acids. The CDR3, as DNA: TGCGCCAGCAGCTTGGGGTGGTCGAGTTCCGCCTACGAGCAGTACTTC. Its protein is CASSLGWSSSAYEQYF. Looking up the rest from reference TRBV5-1 and TRBJ2-7 gives the full variable domain: KAGVTQTPRYLIKTRGQQVTLSCSPISGHRSVSWYQQTPGQGLQFLFEYFSETQRNKGNFPGRFSGRQFSNSRSEMNVSTLELGDSALYLCASSLGWSSSAYEQYFGPGTRLTVT.

This clone was seen once. The CDR3 protein is CAGGDGGYTF. The CDR3 DNA reads as TGTGCCGGAGGAGATGGTGGCTACACCTTC. The V and J genes are TRBV30 and TRBJ1-2; D unresolved. Germline V CDR1 and CDR2: GTSNPN, SVGIG (reference sequence). V was cut by 8 bases and J by 7 bases, with 11 bases left in between. The CDR3 totals 10 residues.

The V call is TRBV30, the J call TRBJ1-2; 10 nucleotides agree with TRBD1. CDR1 and CDR2 from the germline V gene are GTSNPN and SVGIG (reference sequence). The CDR3 contains 16 residues. Trimming cost V 5 bases and J 3 bases; bases outside gene matches: 12. CDR3 amino acids: CAWVRPLTGGDYGYTF. In nucleotides, the CDR3 is TGTGCCTGGGTGAGGCCTCTGACAGGGGGCGACTATGGCTACACCTTC.

The chain is built from TRBV6-1 and TRBJ2-7; 8 bases are shared with TRBD2. Germline values: CDR1 MNHNS, CDR2 SASEGT. V shed 10 bases and J 3 bases; nucleotides not matched to a gene: 8. The CDR3 is 13 residues long. CDR3 amino acids: CATRSGGYYEQYF. For the CDR3, the DNA is TGTGCCACACGAAGCGGGGGATACTACGAGCAGTACTTC.

This chain links TRBV28 with TRBJ1-4; a possible D gene is TRBD1 (5 bases). The V gene lost 5 bases and the J gene lost 5 bases, with 12 bases spanning the gap. CDR3 size: 14 residues. In germline, CDR1 is MDHEN, CDR2 SYDVKM. As DNA, the CDR3 is TGTGCCAGCAGTAGGGGAGCAGTAAATGAAAAACTGTTTTTT. This sequence encodes CASSRGAVNEKLFF.

This chain links TRBV7-7 with TRBJ2-5, with D perhaps TRBD2 (6 bases). V lost 0 bases to trimming and J lost 4 bases, with 9 bases between them. Germline CDR1 SSHAT, CDR2 FNYEAQ (reference sequence). The CDR3 totals 14 residues. Written as DNA, the CDR3 is TGTGCCAGCAGCTTAGCGGGAGGAGGAGAGACCCAGTACTTC. Residues: CASSLAGGGETQYF.

The J gene is TRBJ2-1, the V gene TRBV7-8; no reliable D call. CDR3 length: 17 residues. Between the trimmed V and J ends, which lost 2 bases and 0 bases, there was a span of 14 bases. CDR1 and CDR2 (germline): SGHVS, FQNEAQ. This CDR3 is CASSLRIGTVSYNEQFF. For the CDR3, the DNA is TGTGCCAGCAGCTTACGCATAGGCACCGTCTCCTACAATGAGCAGTTCTTC.

The chain uses TRBV18 and TRBJ2-7; D gene ambiguous. Trimming removed 6 bases from V and 3 bases from J, with 15 bases in between. In germline, CDR1 is KGHSH, CDR2 LQKENI. This CDR3 is built from 14 residues. The CDR3 DNA sequence: TGTGCCAGCTCGCCCGAGTCTGTAGGCTACGAGCAGTACTTC. Its translation is CASSPESVGYEQYF.

V gene TRBV5-4 combines with J gene TRBJ1-2; TRBD1 is a possible D gene (5 bases). V was pared by 0 bases and J by 4 bases, with 10 bases between. The CDR3 sequence is 14 residues long. Germline V CDR1 and CDR2: SGHNT, YYREEE (reference sequence). This chain's CDR3 is CASSLVQGPYGYTF. The CDR3, as DNA: TGTGCCAGCAGCTTGGTGCAGGGTCCCTATGGCTACACCTTC.